The 17 T cell receptor beta chains reported below all come from one sample, sequenced in a study of vaccination and CD4 T cells after COVID-19. An Oncomine TCR Beta short-read assay was used to sequence the DNA from cultured CD4+ T cells. In TCRdb, the PCR reads were re-called with MiXCR into one record per CDR3 protein. Of 20,000 to 25,000 distinct CDR3 sequences detected, around 42% appear once; the ten largest clones hold more than 8.5%. The antigens for these receptors are not known. Time point meaning: late sampling 161 to 241 days after vaccination in a few convalescent patients. Treatment noted: approximately 11-day PBMC culture with coronavirus spike peptide pools or control peptides (ViraFEST assay). The input for sequencing was CD4+ T cells from blood, cultured in vitro, taken about 7 months after SARS-CoV-2 vaccination. All receptors come from a human donor who had recovered from COVID-19.

The V and J genes are TRBV28 and TRBJ2-5, with 9 positions matching TRBD1. Trimming cost V 6 bases and J 5 bases; bases outside gene matches: 10. Germline CDR1 is MDHEN and CDR2 is SYDVKM. This CDR3 contains 15 residues. The chain's CDR3 is CASSLGQGLQETQYF. Here the CDR3 DNA reads TGTGCCAGCAGCCTTGGACAGGGGTTGCAGGAGACCCAGTACTTC.

The chain's CDR3 is CASEMEGTDTQYF. The CDR3 bases are TGCGCCAGTGAAATGGAGGGCACAGATACGCAGTATTTT. The J gene is TRBJ2-3, the V gene TRBV5-1, with a weak D call TRBD2 (5 bases). The V and J ends lost 8 bases and 1 base respectively, with 11 bases between them. This CDR3 region has 13 residues. The germline CDR1 and CDR2 sequences are SGHRS and YFSETQ.

CDR3 amino acids: CSARDWGLAGSTDTQYF. The CDR3 region has the DNA TGCAGTGCTAGAGATTGGGGGCTAGCGGGGAGCACAGATACGCAGTATTTT. The V call is TRBV20-1, the J call TRBJ2-3; 9 bases are a match to TRBD2. After removal of 0 bases from V and 0 bases from J, the junction contained 7 bases not matched to a gene. From germline, CDR1 is DFQATT and CDR2 SNEGSKA (reference sequence). This CDR3 has 17 residues.

V gene TRBV7-8 combines with J gene TRBJ2-7; no reliable D call. Trimming removed 0 bases at V and 0 bases at J, with 12 bases between. The germline V gene encodes CDR1 SGHVS and CDR2 FQNEAQ. This CDR3 spans 16 amino acids. Here the CDR3 DNA reads TGTGCCAGCAGCTTAGCCCCCTCGGGTCACTCCTACGAGCAGTACTTC. Protein product: CASSLAPSGHSYEQYF.

This chain connects TRBV19 to TRBJ2-6; possible D gene TRBD2, 6 bases. The CDR3 consists of 16 residues. The germline gives CDR1 LNHDA, CDR2 SQIVND (reference sequence). Trimming left V 0 bases short and J 4 bases short, with 10 bases between. CDR3 in DNA: TGTGCCAGTAGTATAGACGGCGGGGCGGGGGCCAACGTCCTGACTTTC. Translation: CASSIDGGAGANVLTF.

The chain couples TRBV20-1 to TRBJ2-1, with 8 nucleotides matching TRBD2. The ends lost 0 bases at V and 3 bases at J; junction bases unmatched: 7. In germline, CDR1 is DFQATT, CDR2 SNEGSKA (reference sequence). The CDR3 consists of 16 residues. CDR3 nucleotides: TGCAGTGCTAGAGATCAGTTCAGCGGGGGCTACAATGAGCAGTTCTTC. The encoded protein is CSARDQFSGGYNEQFF.

The rearrangement links TRBV7-2 to TRBJ2-3; 13 bases agree with TRBD2. V gave up 1 base and J gave up 5 bases; unmatched junction bases: 9. Germline V gene data show CDR1 as SGHTA and CDR2 as FQGNSA. This CDR3 spans 18 amino acids. The CDR3 loop is CASSLGTSGRGGGDTQYF. CDR3 nucleotides: TGTGCCAGCAGCTTAGGGACTAGCGGGAGAGGGGGAGGAGATACGCAGTATTTT.

This chain connects TRBV27 to TRBJ1-5, with no clear D. This CDR3 has 13 amino acids. Trimming shortened V by 1 base and J by 4 bases, and 5 bases separated the two germline ends. Germline-derived CDR1 and CDR2 are MNHEY and SMNVEV (reference sequence). The CDR3 DNA follows: TGTGCCAGCAGTTTATTGGGTAATCAGCCCCAGCATTTT. Translation gives CASSLLGNQPQHF.

The chain has TRBV5-4 and TRBJ2-7, with D perhaps matching TRBD1 (5 bases). The CDR3 runs to 12 residues. Germline CDR1 is SGHNT and CDR2 is YYREEE (reference sequence). V was trimmed by 2 bases and J by 12 bases, leaving 15 bases between them. CDR3 loop: CASSFPGRGRYF. The CDR3 region has the DNA TGTGCCAGCAGCTTTCCTGGTAGGGGCCGGTACTTC.

In its sample, this clonotype was seen a few times. The rearrangement joins TRBV20-1 to TRBJ1-6, with a weak D call TRBD1 (6 bases). This CDR3 contains 16 residues. Germline CDR1 reads DFQATT; CDR2 reads SNEGSKA (reference sequence). The ends were cut back, 0 bases at V and 5 bases at J, with 14 bases in the middle. The chain's CDR3 is CSARDLDSNHNSPLHF. In DNA, the CDR3 is TGCAGTGCTAGAGATCTGGACAGCAACCATAATTCACCCCTCCACTTT.

This rearrangement joins TRBV10-3 to TRBJ2-1; the match to TRBD2 covers 12 bases. This CDR3 is 14 amino acids long. Germline V gene data show CDR1 as ENHRY and CDR2 as SYGVKD. V trimming: 6 bases; J trimming: 4 bases; junction bases outside the gene matches: 1. This CDR3 reads CAIRTSGSYNEQFF. The CDR3 DNA reads TGTGCCATCAGGACTAGCGGGAGTTACAATGAGCAGTTCTTC.

V usage is TRBV7-6 and J usage is TRBJ2-5; D not resolved. The CDR3 sequence is 11 residues long. V lost 3 bases to trimming and J lost 5 bases, with 4 bases between them. Germline CDR1 and CDR2: SGHVS and FNYEAQ. CDR3 protein: CASSFGETQYF. CDR3 bases: TGTGCCAGCAGCTTTGGGGAGACCCAGTACTTC.

This rearrangement joins TRBV7-9 to TRBJ2-3; D not certain. The CDR3 sequence is 15 residues long. Deletions cut 5 bases from V and 2 bases from J, with 14 bases between. Per the germline V gene, CDR1 is SEHNR and CDR2 is FQNEAQ (reference sequence). In nucleotides, the CDR3 is TGTGCCAGCAGCCTGCGTCAGGTTCCCACAGATACGCAGTATTTT. Protein: CASSLRQVPTDTQYF.

The chain joins TRBV20-1 to TRBJ2-1; TRBD2 aligns across 12 bases. This CDR3 is 15 amino acids long. Germline lookup yields CDR1 DFQATT and CDR2 SNEGSKA (reference sequence). V dropped 6 bases and J dropped 7; count of bases not matched to a gene: 10. The CDR3 bases are TGCAGTGCCGGACTAGCGGGACGTACCGGGAATGAGCAGTTCTTC. This codes for CSAGLAGRTGNEQFF.

This clonotype was detected only a few times. V gene TRBV24-1 combines with J gene TRBJ2-5; D is unclear. CDR3 length: 15 amino acids. Trimming cost V 3 bases and J 1 base, with 11 bases left between them. CDR1 is KGHDR and CDR2 is SFDVKD in the germline V gene. The CDR3, as DNA: TGTGCCACCAGTGATGTCACCTTTTCCCAAGAGACCCAGTACTTC. This codes for CATSDVTFSQETQYF.

The rearrangement joins TRBV7-9 to TRBJ1-1, with D possibly matching TRBD1 (6 bases). Germline values: CDR1 SEHNR, CDR2 FQNEAQ (reference sequence). V was trimmed by 5 bases and J by 8 bases, leaving 15 bases between them. This CDR3 contains 13 residues. CDR3 sequence reads: CASSNRESPEAFF. DNA of the CDR3: TGTGCCAGCAGCAACAGGGAGTCCCCCGAAGCTTTCTTT.

The rearrangement joins TRBV28 to TRBJ2-3, with 8 bases matching TRBD1. V dropped 6 bases and J dropped 3; count of bases not matched to a gene: 8. The CDR3 loop spans 15 amino acids. CDR1 is MDHEN, CDR2 SYDVKM, per germline. Here the CDR3 DNA reads TGTGCCAGCAGCCGAGGGGGACAGGCGACAGATACGCAGTATTTT. Translated, it gives CASSRGGQATDTQYF. Full variable domain (remainder filled in from reference TRBV28 and TRBJ2-3): DVKVTQSSRYLVKRTGEKVFLECVQDMDHENMFWYRQDPGLGLRLIYFSYDVKMKEKGDIPEGYSVSREKKERFSLILESASTNQTSMYLCASSRGGQATDTQYFGPGTRLTVL.